This T cell receptor (beta chain) was found in a study of T-cell reconstitution after alpha-beta-depleted transplantation in children. Study results and limitations: From newly produced T cells came most of the T-cell counts and diversity one year after transplant. Some patients' high day-60 TCRbeta diversity was traced to surviving recipient T cells and thymic progenitors. It was reported that alpha-beta T cells came from several hundred expanded graft clones (about two months after transplant).

Germline values: CDR1 SNHLY, CDR2 FYNNEI. The CDR3 is 17 residues long. V shed 4 bases and J 7 bases; nucleotides not matched to a gene: 11. Construction of the TCRbeta library involved unique molecular identifiers. MiXCR, run by TCRdb on the PCR reads, gives a single entry per CDR3 protein. This table holds some 300,000 distinct CDR3 sequences, around 7.1% found once. This clonotype was recorded a few times. Its specificity is not known. Sequencing used peripheral blood, obtained 360 days after TCRalphabeta/CD19-depleted stem cell transplant. V and J are TRBV2 and TRBJ1-6; 9 bases are shared with TRBD1. The receptor comes from a female patient aged 2-15 years who had a stem cell transplant for Fanconi anemia, so the T cells may come from the graft donor. The DNA of the CDR3 is TGTGCCAGCAGTGGCCCTCTCGGACAGGGGAGGAATTCACCCCTCCACTTT. This codes for CASSGPLGQGRNSPLHF. Drawing the rest from reference TRBV2 and TRBJ1-6, the complete variable domain is EPEVTQTPSHQVTQMGQEVILRCVPISNHLYFYWYRQILGQKVEFLVSFYNNEISEKSEIFDDQFSVERPDGSNFTLKIRSTKLEDSAMYFCASSGPLGQGRNSPLHFGNGTRLTVT.